These 25 T cell receptor beta chains were sequenced from one sample in a study of blood T cell repertoires in COVID-19. Here immunoSEQ multiplex PCR was the method, and the copy in TCRdb shows in-frame clones only, minus some. The sample includes 300,000 to 350,000 clones, 75% to 90% of them seen just once. The sample taken for sequencing was PBMCs or T cells enriched from blood (not recorded which). The receptors were sampled from a man aged 25-45 years who had recovered from COVID-19.

This clone appeared once. This chain uses TRBV12-3 or TRBV12-4 with TRBJ1-1, with D perhaps TRBD1 (5 bases). The CDR3 is made up of 13 amino acids. Trimming left V 6 bases short and J 0 bases short, with 8 bases between. The CDR3 coding sequence is TGTGCCAGCAGGACAGAGATGAACACTGAAGCTTTCTTT. Protein: CASRTEMNTEAFF.

The chain employs TRBV3-1 (or the pseudogene TRBV3-2) and TRBJ2-5; 10 bases match TRBD2. The CDR3 totals 17 residues. V was clipped by 0 bases and J by 9 bases; unmatched bases: 13. CDR1 is LGHDT and CDR2 is YNNKEL in the germline V gene (reference sequence). The CDR3: CASSQDLLGAGGSAQYF. The CDR3, as DNA: TGTGCCAGCAGCCAAGATTTATTAGGAGCGGGGGGGAGCGCCCAGTACTTC.

The gene calls are TRBV15 and TRBJ2-2; D is ambiguous. Germline values: CDR1 LNHNV, CDR2 YYDKDF (reference sequence). The CDR3 loop spans 17 amino acids. Between the trimmed V and J ends, which lost 3 bases and 2 bases, there was a span of 16 bases. The CDR3 is CATSSRQSLLNTGELFF. The CDR3 DNA follows: TGTGCCACCAGCAGCCGTCAGTCTCTACTAAACACCGGGGAGCTGTTTTTT.

The sample holds many counts of this clone. This sequence joins TRBV10-3 and TRBJ2-7, with TRBD2 as a possible D gene (6 bases). Deletions cut 10 bases from V and 5 bases from J, with 15 bases between. Per the germline V gene, CDR1 is ENHRY and CDR2 is SYGVKD. The CDR3 has 12 amino acids. The CDR3 DNA reads TGTGCCACCTGGGGGGTCACGGACGAGCAGTACTTC. Translated, it gives CATWGVTDEQYF.

This chain joins TRBV7-8 and TRBJ2-5; TRBD2 aligns across 8 bases. Germline trimming cut 0 bases from V and 5 bases from J; bases unmatched to any gene: 14. CDR1 is SGHVS and CDR2 is FQNEAQ in the germline V gene. The CDR3 totals 18 residues. The CDR3 DNA reads TGTGCCAGCAGCTTAGCTGCCGGGAGGGGGGATGTAAGGGAGACCCAGTACTTC. It is translated as CASSLAAGRGDVRETQYF.

The CDR3 region has the DNA TGCGCCAGCAGCCGGGGACAGGGGGGATATGGCTACACCTTC. Protein sequence: CASSRGQGGYGYTF. The chain carries TRBV4-1 and TRBJ1-2; 11 positions agree with TRBD1. The V gene's germline CDR1 is MGHRA and CDR2 YSYEKL. V was clipped by 4 bases and J by 5 bases; unmatched bases: 3. This CDR3 is 14 amino acids long.

The chain employs TRBV18 and TRBJ1-1; TRBD1 might be the D (6 bases). The CDR3 totals 15 residues. With 3 bases removed from V and 0 bases from J, the gap between germline ends came to 11 bases. In germline, CDR1 is KGHSH, CDR2 LQKENI. CDR3 loop: CASSPRTAMNTEAFF. In nucleotides, the CDR3 is TGTGCCAGCTCACCCCGGACAGCCATGAACACTGAAGCTTTCTTT.

This clone was seen just once. V gene TRBV7-2 combines with J gene TRBJ1-4; perhaps TRBD1 as D (5 bases). Per the germline V gene, CDR1 is SGHTA and CDR2 is FQGNSA. Trimming left V 4 bases short and J 8 bases short, with 14 bases between. The CDR3 sequence is 14 residues long. In DNA, the CDR3 is TGTGCCAGCAGCTCCGGGACTATCCACGAAAAACTGTTTTTT. This encodes CASSSGTIHEKLFF.

The genes are TRBV4-1 and TRBJ2-1; the match to TRBD2 covers 8 bases. The junction had 3 bases not matched to a gene; V was cut back by 0 bases and J by 2 bases. CDR1 and CDR2 (germline): MGHRA, YSYEKL. This CDR3 has 16 amino acids. The CDR3 coding sequence is TGCGCCAGCAGCCAAGATCCTAGCGGGCCCTACAATGAGCAGTTCTTC. It codes for CASSQDPSGPYNEQFF.

A note on this clone: The sample contains more than one DNA sequence encoding this CDR3. This chain connects TRBV6-5 to TRBJ1-1, with unresolved D. The germline V gene encodes CDR1 MNHEY and CDR2 SVGAGI. Trimming pared 2 bases from V and 5 bases from J, leaving 9 bases between. This CDR3 contains 13 residues. This CDR3 reads CASSYRGRTEAFF. The CDR3 DNA sequence: TGTGCCAGCAGTTACCGAGGGAGGACTGAAGCTTTCTTT.

In its sample, this clone was seen a few times. Here the CDR3 DNA reads TGCAGCGTTGGGGACAGGGGGAATGGGCCCCAGCATTTT. Translated: CSVGDRGNGPQHF. V usage is TRBV29-1 and J usage is TRBJ1-5; 11 positions agree with TRBD1. Germline V gene lookup returns CDR1 SQVTM and CDR2 ANQGSEA. V lost 4 bases to trimming and J lost 9 bases; unmatched junction nucleotides: 5. This CDR3 contains 13 residues.

This clone was seen a few times. The chain uses TRBV5-1 and TRBJ2-2; a possible D gene is TRBD1 (5 bases). V was shortened by 2 bases and J by 6 bases, with 11 bases between the two germline ends. The germline V gene has CDR1 SGHRS and CDR2 YFSETQ. The CDR3 spans 14 residues. In DNA, the CDR3 is TGCGCCAGCAGCTTCGCCCAGGGCCCCGGGGAGCTGTTTTTT. It specifies CASSFAQGPGELFF.

The chain recombines TRBV19 with TRBJ2-1; 9 positions match TRBD1. The J segment lost 9 bases and the V segment lost 5 bases, leaving 11 bases of the junction unmatched. Germline V lookup: CDR1 LNHDA, CDR2 SQIVND (reference sequence). This CDR3 contains 15 residues. This CDR3 is CASSPRPGTGSEQFF. The CDR3 coding sequence is TGTGCCAGTAGTCCTCGTCCCGGGACAGGGAGTGAGCAGTTCTTC.

This sequence joins TRBV10-3 and TRBJ2-1, with 10 bases matching TRBD2. The CDR3 loop spans 17 amino acids. Germline V gives CDR1 ENHRY, CDR2 SYGVKD. Losses at the gene ends were 7 bases for V and 7 bases for J; bases not matched to a gene: 16. In DNA, the CDR3 is TGTGCCATCACCGCAGAAGCGGGGGGGCTGGGGTTTAATGAGCAGTTCTTC. Encoded protein: CAITAEAGGLGFNEQFF.

The chain combines TRBV4-1 with TRBJ1-2; a weak D match, TRBD1 (5 bases). The V and J ends lost 3 bases and 8 bases respectively, with 16 bases between them. Germline V lookup: CDR1 MGHRA, CDR2 YSYEKL. This CDR3 has 14 amino acids. This CDR3 is CASSQGPRYGGYTF. The CDR3 DNA reads TGCGCCAGCAGCCAGGGGCCGCGTTACGGGGGCTACACCTTC.

The CDR3 loop reads CATSDFGGRPYNEQFF. CDR3 DNA: TGTGCCACCAGTGATTTTGGAGGCCGCCCGTACAATGAGCAGTTCTTC. The chain carries TRBV24-1 and TRBJ2-1; possible D gene TRBD2, 5 bases. This CDR3 region has 16 residues. Per the germline V gene, CDR1 is KGHDR and CDR2 is SFDVKD. V was pared by 1 base and J by 4 bases, with 13 bases between.

V gene TRBV14 combines with J gene TRBJ2-1; perhaps TRBD2 as D (6 bases). V lost 3 bases and J lost 2, with 11 bases in between. Germline values: CDR1 SGHDN, CDR2 FVKESK. CDR3 size: 15 residues. The chain's CDR3 is CASSHGRGTYNEQFF. As DNA, the CDR3 is TGTGCCAGCAGCCATGGACGGGGGACCTACAATGAGCAGTTCTTC.

This chain uses TRBV5-8 with TRBJ2-7; no definite D call. The CDR3 runs to 12 residues. Germline CDR1 and CDR2: SGHTS and YDEGEE. Between the trimmed V and J ends, which lost 5 bases and 4 bases, there was a span of 10 bases. CDR3 nucleotide sequence: TGTGCCAGCAGTTTACAGAGATACGAGCAGTACTTC. It specifies CASSLQRYEQYF. Using reference TRBV5-8 and TRBJ2-7 for the parts outside the CDR3, the full variable domain is EAGVTQSPTHLIKTRGQQATLRCSPISGHTSVYWYQQALGLGLQFLLWYDEGEERNRGNFPPRFSGRQFPNYSSELNVNALELEDSALYLCASSLQRYEQYFGPGTRLTVT.

The V gene is TRBV6-4, the J gene TRBJ2-2; 8 bases fit TRBD1. Per germline, CDR1 MRHNA and CDR2 SNTAGT. The CDR3 consists of 15 residues. V trimming: 6 bases; J trimming: 4 bases; junction bases outside the gene matches: 7. CDR3 region: CASRRGQGATGELFF. The DNA of the CDR3 is TGTGCCAGCAGAAGAGGTCAGGGGGCCACCGGGGAGCTGTTTTTT.

The chain carries TRBV28 and TRBJ2-1; TRBD1 matches at 10 bases. Losses at the gene ends were 6 bases for V and 6 bases for J; bases not matched to a gene: 8. Germline V gene sequence: CDR1 MDHEN, CDR2 SYDVKM. The CDR3 has 15 residues. The CDR3 reads CASSSPGQGTNEQFF. For the CDR3, the DNA is TGTGCCAGCAGCTCCCCGGGACAGGGGACCAATGAGCAGTTCTTC.

The V gene is TRBV2, the J gene TRBJ2-2; D unclear. The germline V gene has CDR1 SNHLY and CDR2 FYNNEI. V dropped 3 bases and J dropped 6 bases, with 5 bases sitting between them. This CDR3 comprises 12 residues. The DNA of the CDR3 is TGTGCCAGCAGTGAGGGCCCCGGGGAGCTGTTTTTT. Its translation is CASSEGPGELFF.

The chain has TRBV19 and TRBJ2-2; the D gene is possibly TRBD1 (6 bases). This CDR3 has 17 residues. Between the trimmed V and J ends, which lost 7 bases and 1 base, there was a span of 19 bases. Germline CDR1 is LNHDA and CDR2 is SQIVND (reference sequence). CDR3 in DNA: TGTGCCAGTACCCATGGTCGAGTACAGGGGAACACCGGGGAGCTGTTTTTT. Amino acid sequence: CASTHGRVQGNTGELFF.

Here the CDR3 reads CASSWTGGSTGELFF. The CDR3 DNA is TGCGCCAGCAGCTGGACAGGGGGGAGCACCGGGGAGCTGTTTTTT. The chain is built from TRBV5-1 and TRBJ2-2; 10 bases match TRBD1. V shed 3 bases and J 4 bases; nucleotides not matched to a gene: 3. Germline loops: CDR1 SGHRS, CDR2 YFSETQ. The CDR3 has 15 residues.

The chain combines TRBV19 with TRBJ2-1; D perhaps matches TRBD2 (6 bases). The CDR3 totals 14 residues. Germline CDR1 LNHDA, CDR2 SQIVND (reference sequence). The V gene lost 2 bases and the J gene lost 2 bases, with 7 bases spanning the gap. CDR3 sequence: CASSISGAYNEQFF. The DNA of the CDR3 is TGTGCCAGTAGTATATCGGGGGCCTACAATGAGCAGTTCTTC.

The chain couples TRBV29-1 to TRBJ1-1; D is possibly TRBD1 (5 bases). The CDR3 spans 14 residues. The V end lost 3 bases, the J end lost 0 bases, and 11 bases lay between the germline ends. Germline CDR1 reads SQVTM; CDR2 reads ANQGSEA. The CDR3, as DNA: TGCAGCGTTGATAGGTGGGGCATGAACACTGAAGCTTTCTTT. Protein sequence: CSVDRWGMNTEAFF.